Below are 17 T cell receptor beta chains sequenced from a single sample in a study of T cells in Graves' hyperthyroidism and ophthalmopathy. The investigators amplified TCR beta CDR3 regions from RNA transcripts. HTBI primers drove first-round RT-PCR of the TCR CDR3. TCRdb fed the multiplex PCR reads into MiXCR, producing one record per CDR3 protein. This sample carries 750,000 to 950,000 distinct CDR3 sequences, 38% of them seen once, and the ten largest clones take over 8%. Sample: blood. These receptors came from a young man with Graves' hyperthyroidism.

This clonotype was seen at least ten times. The V gene is TRBV5-1, the J gene TRBJ1-1, with D tentatively TRBD1 (5 bases). This CDR3 region has 13 residues. V lost 4 bases, J lost 7 bases, and 14 bases lay in between. Germline V lookup: CDR1 SGHRS, CDR2 YFSETQ. CDR3 in amino acids: CASSLGRVGEAFF. The CDR3 region has the DNA TGCGCCAGCAGCCTAGGCAGGGTAGGTGAAGCTTTCTTT.

This chain connects TRBV20-1 to TRBJ1-1; the match to TRBD1 covers 8 bases. Per the germline V gene, CDR1 is DFQATT and CDR2 is SNEGSKA (reference sequence). This CDR3 has 13 residues. J gave up 3 bases and V 6 bases, and 6 bases lay outside the gene matches. The CDR3 is CSARTGSDTEAFF. The CDR3 coding sequence is TGCAGTGCAAGGACAGGGTCGGACACTGAAGCTTTCTTT.

This clonotype was observed many times. One end of the junction does not line up with germline, which may come from a read error. This chain links TRBV29-1 with TRBJ1-1, with D hard to call. There are 10 residues in the CDR3. The germline V gene has CDR1 SQVTM and CDR2 ANQGSEA. The chain's CDR3 is CSVQDTEAFF. DNA of the CDR3: TGCAGCGTTCAAGACACTGAAGCTTTCTTT.

The chain uses TRBV7-6 and TRBJ1-2; 8 bases fit TRBD1. Germline lookup yields CDR1 SGHVS and CDR2 FNYEAQ. V was pared by 3 bases and J by 4 bases, with 10 bases of the junction left unmatched. The CDR3 is 16 amino acids. For the CDR3, the DNA is TGTGCCAGCAGCTTGCGAGCCCGGACAGGGTCCTATGGCTACACCTTC. Its protein is CASSLRARTGSYGYTF.

This chain links TRBV7-9 with TRBJ2-7, with a possible D match to TRBD2 (10 bases). The CDR3 contains 16 residues. The germline CDR1 and CDR2 sequences are SEHNR and FQNEAQ (reference sequence). The ends were cut back, 7 bases at V and 3 bases at J, with 22 bases in the middle. CDR3 loop: CASTGLAAGQGYEQYF. The CDR3, as DNA: TGTGCCAGCACCGGACTAGCGGCGGGACAGGGCTACGAGCAGTACTTC.

The chain combines TRBV7-3 with TRBJ1-3; TRBD1 agrees at 9 bases. The CDR3 covers 15 residues. The junction had 5 bases not matched to a gene; V was cut back by 4 bases and J by 4 bases. Per germline, CDR1 SGHTA and CDR2 FQGTGA. CDR3 bases: TGTGCCAGCAGCTGGACAGGGGCTGACGGAAACACCATATATTTT. This encodes CASSWTGADGNTIYF.

This clonotype has a handful of counts. Its ends do not fully match the called genes, so a read error is possible. The chain employs TRBV12-3 or TRBV12-4 and TRBJ2-7; TRBD2 matches at 10 bases. The CDR3 sequence is 14 residues long. The CDR3 nucleotides read TGTGCCAGCAGTCTAGCGGGGGCCCACCACGAGCAGTACTTC. Its translation is CASSLAGAHHEQYF.

The rearrangement uses TRBV9 and TRBJ2-7, with D unclear. The CDR3 covers 15 residues. V was pared by 3 bases and J by 2 bases, with 15 bases between. Germline CDR1 reads SGDLS; CDR2 reads YYNGEE. The CDR3 here is CASSAAPPGTYEQYF. For the CDR3, the DNA is TGTGCCAGCAGCGCCGCCCCGCCCGGTACCTACGAGCAGTACTTC.

This clonotype turned up a few times. The chain uses TRBV4-3 and TRBJ1-5; TRBD1 is a possible D gene (5 bases). V was pared by 0 bases and J by 10 bases, with 19 bases between. This CDR3 has 16 amino acids. Germline V gives CDR1 LGHNA, CDR2 YSLEER. The CDR3 DNA follows: TGCGCCAGCAGCCAAGATCCAGGGCTCCTCCTGGCACCCCAGCATTTT. This codes for CASSQDPGLLLAPQHF.

The V call is TRBV7-9, the J call TRBJ1-2; 8 nucleotides agree with TRBD1. There are 16 residues in the CDR3. The V gene's germline CDR1 is SEHNR and CDR2 FQNEAQ (reference sequence). The V and J ends lost 5 bases and 4 bases, in that order; junction bases with no gene match: 12. CDR3 loop: CASSPPSDRAPYGYTF. The CDR3 nucleotides read TGTGCCAGCAGCCCACCCTCGGACAGGGCTCCCTATGGCTACACCTTC.

The chain is built from TRBV12-3 or TRBV12-4 and TRBJ2-5; no clear D. The CDR3 runs to 14 residues. Trimming removed 5 bases from V and 2 bases from J, with 12 bases in between. Written as DNA, the CDR3 is TGTGCCAGCAGTCCCCTCCAAGAGCAAGAGACCCAGTACTTC. The encoded protein is CASSPLQEQETQYF.

This clonotype showed up many times. This chain links TRBV20-1 with TRBJ1-1; D is unclear. The CDR3 is 13 amino acids. Germline V gene data show CDR1 as DFQATT and CDR2 as SNEGSKA (reference sequence). Trimming cost V 3 bases and J 3 bases, with 11 bases left between them. CDR3 region: CSASTRWDTEAFF. CDR3 in DNA: TGCAGTGCTAGTACCCGTTGGGACACTGAAGCTTTCTTT.

V is TRBV7-2 and J is TRBJ2-7, with D tentatively TRBD1 (6 bases). The CDR3 extends over 16 amino acids. The V and J ends lost 3 bases and 6 bases respectively, with 21 bases between them. CDR1 is SGHTA, CDR2 FQGNSA, per germline. The CDR3, as DNA: TGTGCCAGCAGCTTTGACACCGGGACACCGCCTGGCGAGCAGTACTTC. Its translation is CASSFDTGTPPGEQYF.

This clonotype turned up a few times. V and J are TRBV7-9 and TRBJ1-2, with D possibly matching TRBD1 (6 bases). CDR3 length equals 14 residues. The germline V gene has CDR1 SEHNR and CDR2 FQNEAQ (reference sequence). The ends were cut back, 5 bases at V and 5 bases at J, with 15 bases in the middle. CDR3 coding DNA: TGTGCCAGCAGCCATACAGGGATCGAGTATGGCTACACCTTC. Translating gives CASSHTGIEYGYTF.

V gene TRBV14 combines with J gene TRBJ1-6; no clear D. V was shortened by 5 bases and J by 2 bases, with 10 bases between the two germline ends. The germline V gene encodes CDR1 SGHDN and CDR2 FVKESK. CDR3 length: 15 amino acids. CDR3 nucleotides: TGTGCCAGCAGCGTGCTCGGGACCTATAATTCACCCCTCCACTTT. This gives the protein CASSVLGTYNSPLHF.

A remark on this clonotype: A much more abundant neighbour one base away suggests this may be a read error. As DNA, the CDR3 is TGTGCCAGCAGCTTAGGACTAGCGCAGTACCAAGAGATCCAGTACTTC. Translation: CASSLGLAQYQEIQYF. The chain joins TRBV11-2 to TRBJ2-5; 8 bases align to TRBD2. CDR3 length: 16 amino acids. CDR1 SGHAT and CDR2 FQNNGV come from the germline V gene.

The chain uses TRBV29-1 and TRBJ1-2, with no clear D. The CDR3 sequence is 11 residues long. Per germline, CDR1 SQVTM and CDR2 ANQGSEA. V lost 8 bases to trimming and J lost 6 bases, with 13 bases between them. The CDR3 bases are TGCAGCCTCAGCGACGGAGATGGCTACACCTTC. Translating gives CSLSDGDGYTF.